These T cell receptor beta chains were read from a single sample in a study of blood T cell repertoires in COVID-19. Clones were sequenced by immunoSEQ multiplex PCR, and TCRdb holds only the in-frame ones, with some missing. The sample shows fewer than 90,000 clones, about two thirds of them seen only once. Sequencing was performed on peripheral blood. The receptors were sampled from a woman older than 75 with acute or convalescent COVID-19. Both conserved end residues are part of each CDR3. Each record gives: J gene, clone size, D gene, V gene, CDR3 protein, CDR3 DNA. A D gene is named only where the DNA matches it firmly. Not every row has a clone size; where given, it reads once, few, many or a size class.

>TRBJ1-1|.|.|TRBV5-4
CASSPSGGEAFF
TGTGCCAGCAGTCCTTCCGGGGGTGAAGCTTTCTTT
>TRBJ1-4|.|.|TRBV4-1
CASSQPSWESEKLFF
TGCGCCAGCAGCCAGCCGAGTTGGGAGAGTGAAAAACTGTTTTTT
>TRBJ1-2|.|.|TRBV9
CASSVAVRNDGYTF
TGTGCCAGCAGCGTAGCGGTCAGGAATGATGGCTACACCTTC
>TRBJ2-3|.|TRBD2|TRBV10-1
CATAWGGGSTDTQYF
TGCGCCACTGCCTGGGGCGGGGGAAGCACAGATACGCAGTATTTT
>TRBJ2-7|few|TRBD2|TRBV5-6
CASSPFGTRFSEQYF
TGTGCCAGCAGCCCCTTCGGGACTAGGTTCAGCGAGCAGTACTTC
>TRBJ2-2|once|TRBD1|TRBV4-3
CASARGTGNTGELFF
TGCGCCAGCGCCCGGGGGACAGGGAACACCGGGGAGCTGTTTTTT
>TRBJ2-7|.|TRBD1|TRBV4-1
CASSQAPGQWAYEQYF
TGCGCCAGCAGCCAAGCGCCGGGACAGTGGGCCTACGAGCAGTACTTC
>TRBJ1-1|.|TRBD1|TRBV28
CASSGQELGNTEAFF
TGTGCCAGCAGTGGACAGGAATTAGGGAACACTGAAGCTTTCTTT
>TRBJ1-1|.|TRBD1|TRBV25-1
CASSEFHSWTGNTEAFF
TGTGCCAGCAGTGAATTTCACTCTTGGACAGGGAACACTGAAGCTTTCTTT
>TRBJ2-7|.|TRBD1|TRBV6-2/TRBV6-3
CASSSRQGSSNEQYF
TGTGCCAGCAGTTCCCGACAGGGTAGTTCTAACGAGCAGTACTTC
>TRBJ1-5|once|.|TRBV5-1
CASSGGRGEPQHF
TGCGCCAGCAGTGGAGGCAGGGGAGAGCCCCAGCATTTT
>TRBJ1-1|few|.|TRBV19
CASSIGRHSQTTEAFF
TGTGCCAGTAGTATAGGACGTCACAGTCAAACCACTGAAGCTTTCTTT
>TRBJ1-1|.|TRBD1|TRBV18
CASSPRTGAETEAFF
TGTGCCAGCTCACCCCGGACAGGGGCTGAGACTGAAGCTTTCTTT
>TRBJ2-3|.|TRBD1|TRBV19
CAVTGAADTQYF
TGTGCCGTGACAGGGGCCGCAGATACGCAGTATTTT
>TRBJ1-1|.|.|TRBV7-3
CASSPGPRALNTEAFF
TGTGCCAGCAGCCCAGGACCCAGGGCCCTGAACACTGAAGCTTTCTTT
>TRBJ2-3|.|TRBD2|TRBV5-1
CASSHLAGTDTQYF
TGCGCCAGCAGCCATCTAGCGGGCACAGATACGCAGTATTTT
>TRBJ2-1|once|TRBD2|TRBV5-4
CAMTSGATSSSYNEQFF
TGTGCCATGACTAGCGGGGCGACGTCAAGCTCCTACAATGAGCAGTTCTTC
>TRBJ2-1|.|TRBD2|TRBV30
CAWRSLAGGSYNEQFF
TGTGCCTGGAGGTCCCTAGCGGGGGGTTCCTACAATGAGCAGTTCTTC
>TRBJ2-2|.|TRBD1|TRBV24-1
CATSDSGQGNTGELFF
TGTGCCACCAGTGATTCGGGACAGGGTAACACCGGGGAGCTGTTTTTT
>TRBJ1-6|few|TRBD1|TRBV6-5
CASREDRDNSPLHF
TGTGCCAGCAGAGAGGACAGGGATAATTCACCCCTCCACTTT
>TRBJ1-6|.|.|TRBV6-5
CASREDRGDNSPLHF
TGTGCCAGCAGGGAGGACAGAGGGGATAATTCACCCCTCCACTTT
>TRBJ2-7|.|.|TRBV7-9
CASSFYRVPHYEQYF
TGTGCCAGCAGCTTTTACAGGGTGCCTCACTACGAGCAGTACTTC
>TRBJ1-1|once|TRBD1|TRBV5-5
CASSLVGQGRTEAFF
TGTGCCAGCAGCTTAGTCGGACAGGGAAGGACTGAAGCTTTCTTT
>TRBJ1-2|.|TRBD1|TRBV15
CATSRDLGQGDPHYGYTF
TGTGCCACCAGCAGAGATTTGGGACAGGGCGACCCTCACTATGGCTACACCTTC
>TRBJ2-5|few|TRBD1|TRBV3-1/TRBV3-2
CASSHYRTGAPRETQYF
TGTGCCAGCAGCCACTACAGAACAGGGGCCCCGAGGGAGACCCAGTACTTC
>TRBJ1-3|few|.|TRBV6-5
CASSPGGGNTIYF
TGTGCCAGCAGTCCCGGTGGTGGAAACACCATATATTTT
>TRBJ1-3|.|.|TRBV6-5
CASRGPGGNTIYF
TGTGCCAGCAGGGGGCCAGGAGGAAACACCATATATTTT
>TRBJ1-6|few|TRBD1|TRBV14
CASSPSPSSQGRYGPLHF
TGTGCCAGCAGCCCATCACCAAGTTCACAGGGGCGGTACGGGCCCCTCCACTTT
>TRBJ2-7|.|.|TRBV10-3
CAISEEGAGNYKQYF
TGTGCCATCAGTGAGGAAGGGGCCGGTAATTACAAGCAGTACTTC
>TRBJ2-3|.|TRBD2|TRBV28
CASIPGLTYTQYF
TGTGCCAGCATTCCGGGACTAACTTATACGCAGTATTTT
>TRBJ2-7|.|TRBD2|TRBV4-2
CASSQDPLAGDEQYF
TGTGCCAGCAGCCAAGATCCCCTAGCGGGGGACGAGCAGTACTTC
>TRBJ2-2|.|TRBD1|TRBV19
CASSRDRGQAGELFF
TGTGCCAGTAGTAGGGACAGGGGGCAGGCCGGGGAGCTGTTTTTT